The entry that follows covers one T cell receptor (beta chain) sequence. Its antigen is currently unknown. The sample carries other DNA sequences with the same CDR3. Assay: immunoSEQ multiplex PCR; the TCRdb copy retains only in-frame clones and omits some. The sample has 150,000 to 200,000 clones, around nine tenths seen once; the top ten hold more than 2.5%. The entry originates in a study of cytotoxic CD8 clonotypes in ibrutinib-treated CLL. Study observations and caveats: The clonality went up when patients responded to ibrutinib and dropped back toward baseline at progression. Progressing patients had sampling times that differed from those of sustained-remission patients. Patients had baseline clonality above age-matched healthy donors, and this clonality moved with circulating CD8+ T-cell counts.

About 2.2 micrograms of genomic DNA (from cryopreserved PBMCs) were used for TCR beta libraries. The CDR3 is made up of 12 amino acids. V lost 3 bases and J 2 bases, leaving 5 bases between the germline ends. CDR1 and CDR2 (germline): KGHSH, LQKENI. This clonotype was sampled from a human donor with chronic lymphocytic leukemia. Source: PBMCs, taken at disease progression, from a patient treated with ibrutinib. V is TRBV18 and J is TRBJ2-7; a possible D gene is TRBD2 (5 bases). The CDR3 here is CASSPGTYEQYF. Written as DNA, the CDR3 is TGTGCCAGCTCACCCGGGACCTACGAGCAGTACTTC.